Sequencing of this TCR beta chain was carried out in a study of T cell changes during pregnancy in multiple sclerosis. From germline, CDR1 is MNHNS and CDR2 SASEGT. CDR3 length: 13 amino acids. The V and J ends lost 6 bases and 5 bases respectively, with 11 bases between them. This clone is a singleton in its sample. Method: immunoSEQ multiplex PCR; TCRdb's copy keeps in-frame clones and lacks some. The table records tens of thousands of clones, about 92% of them present only once. This specimen consisted of peripheral blood, obtained before pregnancy. This clonotype was sampled from a female donor with multiple sclerosis, enrolled in a pregnancy study. The chain joins TRBV6-1 to TRBJ1-5, with D tentatively TRBD1 (5 bases). CDR3 in amino acids: CASRGPSHQPQHF. The CDR3, as DNA: TGTGCCAGCAGGGGGCCCTCTCATCAGCCCCAGCATTTT.